This TCR beta chain is drawn from a study of regulatory T cells in long-lasting Graves disease. Whole-study context: In persistent Graves' disease, antithyroid drugs had been taken for over 5 years and TSH receptor antibodies stayed positive.

Arm-PCR with iRepertoire HTBI primers amplified the CDR3 regions for these TCR beta libraries. TCRdb called the multiplex PCR reads again in MiXCR, with one record for every CDR3 protein. The data show hundreds of thousands of distinct CDR3 sequences, with less than 25% seen just once and over 7.5% held by the top ten. This clonotype was counted ten times or more. The CDR3 covers 16 residues. Deletions cut 6 bases from V and 5 bases from J, with 17 bases between. CDR1 and CDR2 from the germline V gene are SNHLY and FYNNEI. This sample's time point: persistent/refractory GD, antithyroid drugs over 5 years with positive TRAb. The authors made the TCR library using RNA they extracted from PBMCs. As collected, the peripheral blood samples measured about 9.2 milliliters each and went into EDTA tubes.

Material: peripheral blood mononuclear cells (PBMCs), obtained when the disease was refractory, from a patient treated with antithyroid drugs. The J gene is TRBJ1-6, the V gene TRBV2, with D uncertain. This clonotype was obtained from a female donor with Graves disease. Here the CDR3 DNA reads TGTGCCAGCAGCCGCAGACCCGGCCAAGATAATTCACCCCTCCACTTT. Residues: CASSRRPGQDNSPLHF.